The 25 T cell receptor beta chains in this list originate from one sample, sequenced in a study of blood T cell repertoires in COVID-19. Sequencing used immunoSEQ multiplex PCR; TCRdb keeps in-frame clones, though not all of them. The data hold about 220,000 clones, with less than 90% observed a single time. Sequencing used peripheral blood. Receptor source: a woman aged 55 to 70 who had recovered from COVID-19.

The rearrangement links TRBV7-2 to TRBJ2-7; TRBD1 agrees at 9 bases. This CDR3 has 14 amino acids. J lost 5 bases, V lost 5 bases, and 7 bases had no gene match. Germline V gene sequence: CDR1 SGHTA, CDR2 FQGNSA. Written as DNA, the CDR3 is TGTGCCAGCAGCCCCGACAGGGGGTCCAACGAGCAGTACTTC. It specifies CASSPDRGSNEQYF.

The chain carries TRBV5-1 and TRBJ2-7, with D perhaps matching TRBD2 (6 bases). This CDR3 has 15 residues. Trimming removed 0 bases from V and 5 bases from J, with 15 bases in between. Germline V gives CDR1 SGHRS, CDR2 YFSETQ. This CDR3 reads CASSLDGGLGDEQYF. The DNA of the CDR3 is TGCGCCAGCAGCTTGGACGGGGGACTCGGGGACGAGCAGTACTTC.

The V call is TRBV7-9, the J call TRBJ1-6; D call uncertain. The CDR3 runs 15 residues. Germline loops: CDR1 SEHNR, CDR2 FQNEAQ (reference sequence). Trimming left V 5 bases short and J 6 bases short, with 14 bases between. CDR3 nucleotide sequence: TGTGCCAGCAGCGGGTCTAGGGCGGGTAATTCACCCCTCCACTTT. Amino acid sequence: CASSGSRAGNSPLHF.

The J gene is TRBJ1-2, the V gene TRBV7-2; D may be TRBD1 (6 bases). Trimming took off 1 base at V and 4 bases at J, with 13 bases between the two ends. The CDR3 spans 15 residues. The germline gives CDR1 SGHTA, CDR2 FQGNSA. The CDR3 nucleotides read TGTGCCAGCAGCTTAGTAGGGGGGGGTCCCTATGGCTACACCTTC. It is translated as CASSLVGGGPYGYTF.

In its sample, this clone was seen once. The chain links TRBV4-1 to TRBJ2-2, with TRBD1 matching over 10 bases. The CDR3 has 15 amino acids. V was clipped by 1 base and J by 6 bases; unmatched bases: 2. Germline loops: CDR1 MGHRA, CDR2 YSYEKL. The CDR3 spells CASSQVGQGAGELFF. The CDR3 region has the DNA TGCGCCAGCAGCCAAGTTGGACAGGGGGCCGGGGAGCTGTTTTTT.

The V and J genes are TRBV2 and TRBJ2-3; 9 positions agree with TRBD2. V dropped 7 bases and J dropped 2; count of bases not matched to a gene: 10. The CDR3 is 16 residues long. Germline V gene sequence: CDR1 SNHLY, CDR2 FYNNEI. CDR3 nucleotide sequence: TGTGCCAGCAATCTCGAGCGGGGGGTCCCCACAGATACGCAGTATTTT. Its translation is CASNLERGVPTDTQYF.

The V gene is TRBV19, the J gene TRBJ1-1, with 7 bases lining up with TRBD1. The CDR3 totals 12 residues. Trimming at V came to 4 bases and at J to 11 bases, leaving 7 bases not matched to a gene. Germline CDR1 and CDR2: LNHDA and SQIVND (reference sequence). The CDR3 DNA reads as TGTGCCAGTAGTACACCTGGACAGGACGCTTTCTTT. Its translation: CASSTPGQDAFF. Complete variable domain (other parts from reference TRBV19 and TRBJ1-1): DGGITQSPKYLFRKEGQNVTLSCEQNLNHDAMYWYRQDPGQGLRLIYYSQIVNDFQKGDIAEGYSVSREKKESFPLTVTSAQKNPTAFYLCASSTPGQDAFFGQGTRLTVV.

The chain has TRBV10-3 and TRBJ1-5, with TRBD1 matching over 7 bases. With V trimmed by 0 bases and J by 7 bases, 3 bases remained unmatched. Per germline, CDR1 ENHRY and CDR2 SYGVKD. This CDR3 is built from 14 residues. Here the CDR3 reads CAISESGRGQPQHF. The CDR3, as DNA: TGTGCCATCAGTGAGTCGGGCAGGGGGCAGCCCCAGCATTTT.

The chain combines TRBV5-4 with TRBJ2-2, with 7 bases fitting TRBD2. The V segment lost 4 bases and the J segment 0 bases; nucleotides outside the gene matches: 9. Germline values: CDR1 SGHNT, CDR2 YYREEE (reference sequence). This CDR3 comprises 17 residues. CDR3 protein: CASSPYRAGANTGELFF. In DNA, the CDR3 is TGTGCCAGCAGCCCCTACCGGGCGGGAGCGAACACCGGGGAGCTGTTTTTT.

V and J are TRBV11-2 and TRBJ1-4, with 11 bases fitting TRBD1. Germline V gene sequence: CDR1 SGHAT, CDR2 FQNNGV. V gave up 5 bases and J gave up 8 bases; unmatched junction bases: 7. The CDR3 loop spans 15 amino acids. The CDR3 protein is CASSLWTGGKEKLFF. Written as DNA, the CDR3 is TGTGCCAGCAGCCTATGGACAGGGGGCAAGGAAAAACTGTTTTTT.

The chain links TRBV24-1 to TRBJ2-1; tentative D call: TRBD2 (6 bases). The ends were cut back, 4 bases at V and 4 bases at J, with 7 bases in the middle. Germline loops: CDR1 KGHDR, CDR2 SFDVKD. The CDR3 extends over 13 amino acids. CDR3 sequence (DNA): TGTGCCACCAGTGACGGGAGTTACAATGAGCAGTTCTTC. Translating it yields CATSDGSYNEQFF.

The CDR3 here is CSVVLRTGTYNEQFF. The CDR3 nucleotides read TGCAGCGTTGTGCTTAGGACAGGTACCTACAATGAGCAGTTCTTC. The chain links TRBV29-1 to TRBJ2-1, with 7 positions matching TRBD1. With 4 bases clipped from V and 2 bases from J, the junction kept 8 bases outside the gene matches. Germline values: CDR1 SQVTM, CDR2 ANQGSEA. This CDR3 comprises 15 residues.

The V and J genes are TRBV6-6 and TRBJ1-2, with D possibly TRBD1 on 6 matching bases. CDR3 length: 14 residues. The germline V gene has CDR1 MNHNY and CDR2 SVGAGI (reference sequence). V was shortened by 6 bases and J by 4 bases, with 15 bases between the two germline ends. The CDR3 region is CASSYIQGGYGYTF. The CDR3 DNA is TGTGCCAGCAGCTATATACAGGGTGGCTATGGCTACACCTTC.

The chain employs TRBV5-1 and TRBJ2-3; D is perhaps TRBD2 (6 bases). CDR3 length: 14 residues. V shed 3 bases and J shed 10 bases, with 18 bases lying between them. The germline V gene encodes CDR1 SGHRS and CDR2 YFSETQ. The CDR3: CASSSTGTSTAQYF. The CDR3 DNA is TGCGCCAGCAGCTCGACCGGGACTTCTACGGCGCAGTATTTT.

The chain is built from TRBV4-2 and TRBJ1-1; D ambiguous. The CDR3 totals 13 residues. CDR1 LGHNA and CDR2 YNFKEQ come from the germline V gene. V lost 2 bases and J 1 base, leaving 5 bases between the germline ends. The CDR3 sequence is CASSQQENTEAFF. The CDR3 DNA sequence: TGTGCCAGCAGCCAACAGGAGAACACTGAAGCTTTCTTT.

J is TRBJ2-5 and V is TRBV6-6; D might be TRBD2 (6 bases). Germline V CDR1 and CDR2: MNHNY, SVGAGI (reference sequence). The CDR3 length is 12 residues. Trimming stripped 8 bases from V and 5 bases from J, with 12 bases between. The CDR3 sequence is CASGSTSETQYF. The DNA for the CDR3 is TGTGCCAGCGGATCAACTAGCGAGACCCAGTACTTC.

The rearrangement uses TRBV9 and TRBJ2-1; a weak D match, TRBD2 (6 bases). V shed 5 bases and J shed 6 bases, with 12 bases lying between them. The CDR3 runs 13 residues. CDR1 is SGDLS, CDR2 YYNGEE, per germline. CDR3 sequence reads: CASSTGTRNEQFF. In DNA form, the CDR3 reads TGTGCCAGCAGTACCGGGACTCGCAATGAGCAGTTCTTC.

This rearrangement joins TRBV6-1 to TRBJ1-6; TRBD1 agrees at 9 bases. Germline V CDR1 and CDR2: MNHNS, SASEGT. The V and J ends lost 2 bases and 18 bases, in that order; junction bases with no gene match: 11. The CDR3 consists of 14 residues. CDR3 nucleotides: TGTGCCAGCAGTGAATTTGTGACCCGGGACAGGGACCACTTT. Translating it yields CASSEFVTRDRDHF.

In this sample, this clone turned up once. This chain uses TRBV25-1 with TRBJ1-4, with 11 bases aligning to TRBD1. Germline V gives CDR1 MGHDK, CDR2 SYGVNS. This CDR3 contains 13 residues. The trim removed 10 bases at V and 4 bases at J, leaving 2 bases unmatched. The chain's CDR3 is CATGTGGNEKLFF. The CDR3 nucleotides read TGTGCCACCGGGACAGGGGGTAATGAAAAACTGTTTTTT. The full variable domain, with the rest looked up from reference TRBV25-1 and TRBJ1-4, is EADIYQTPRYLVIGTGKKITLECSQTMGHDKMYWYQQDPGMELHLIHYSYGVNSTEKGDLSSESTVSRIRTEHFPLTLESARPSHTSQYLCATGTGGNEKLFFGSGTQLSVL.

V is TRBV9 and J is TRBJ1-6, with TRBD1 matching 9 bases. This CDR3 has 17 amino acids. Trimming at V came to 4 bases and at J to 8 bases, leaving 13 bases not matched to a gene. Germline CDR1 SGDLS, CDR2 YYNGEE. In nucleotides, the CDR3 is TGTGCCAGCAGCCAGAGCCTCGGGGACAGGGCGTATTCACCCCTCCACTTT. Amino acid sequence: CASSQSLGDRAYSPLHF.

The chain employs TRBV9 and TRBJ2-3; perhaps TRBD2 as D (5 bases). The ends were cut back, 4 bases at V and 4 bases at J, with 13 bases in the middle. The CDR3 totals 14 residues. Germline CDR1 and CDR2: SGDLS and YYNGEE. CDR3 nucleotide sequence: TGTGCCAGCAGCCTAGAGGGCGGGCCAGATACGCAGTATTTT. It encodes CASSLEGGPDTQYF.

The chain uses TRBV7-9 and TRBJ1-1; tentatively, D is TRBD1 (6 bases). Germline CDR1 reads SEHNR; CDR2 reads FQNEAQ (reference sequence). The V end was cut by 1 base, the J end by 9 bases, with 9 bases between. The CDR3 has 12 residues. The CDR3 DNA sequence: TGTGCCAGCAGCTTAGACCAGGGGAAAGCTTTCTTT. It codes for CASSLDQGKAFF.

Regarding this clone: Since the CDR3 does not end with the conserved phenylalanine or tryptophan, this likely comes from a read error. No DNA is shown, since the ends of the CDR3 on it are uncertain; the CDR3 is the one TCRdb lists. V and J are TRBV20-1 and TRBJ1-6; the D call TRBD1 from the table was never checked on the DNA. Looked up from germline, CDR1 is DFQATT and CDR2 is SNEGSKA (reference sequence). The CDR3 is 9 amino acids long, termini counted. The CDR3 loop reads CSASVLGQS.

The rearrangement uses TRBV5-6 and TRBJ1-5; D possibly corresponds to TRBD1 (6 bases). CDR1 and CDR2 (germline): SGHDT, YYEEEE. Trimming left V 0 bases short and J 7 bases short, with 11 bases between. The CDR3 is made up of 14 amino acids. The CDR3 is CASSLAAGEQPQHF. CDR3 DNA: TGTGCCAGCAGCTTGGCCGCAGGGGAGCAGCCCCAGCATTTT.

This rearrangement joins TRBV6-6 to TRBJ2-1; 11 nucleotides line up with TRBD1. J lost 9 bases, V lost 6 bases, and 7 bases had no gene match. Per germline, CDR1 MNHNY and CDR2 SVGAGI (reference sequence). CDR3 length equals 14 residues. CDR3 region: CASRIRDRGVEQFF. CDR3 nucleotide sequence: TGTGCCAGCAGGATCCGGGACAGGGGGGTTGAGCAGTTCTTC.